Listed below are T cell receptor beta chains from one sample, sequenced in a study of T cells after yellow fever vaccination. TCRdb analysed the 5' RACE reads with MiXCR anew, one entry per CDR3 protein. The sample carries roughly 120,000 distinct CDR3 sequences, 6.5% to 8% recorded once. Sequencing used CD4+ T cells sorted from PBMCs, obtained around 10 days after the first yellow fever vaccination. The receptors were sampled from a man aged 18 to 30 who received the YFV17D yellow fever vaccine. CDR3s include the opening cysteine and the closing phenylalanine or tryptophan. Each record gives: clone size, J gene, D gene, V gene, CDR3 DNA, CDR3 protein. A D gene is named only where the DNA matches it firmly. A row's size may be missing; if present it is once, few, many or a size class.

>few|TRBJ2-5|NA|TRBV24-1
TGTGCCACCAGTCACAGTTTCCAAGAGACCCAGTACTTC
CATSHSFQETQYF
>many|TRBJ1-6|NA|TRBV7-9
TGTGCCAGCAGCCTACATGCTCGTGGTTCACCCCTCCACTTT
CASSLHARGSPLHF
>many|TRBJ1-1|TRBD1|TRBV12-3/TRBV12-4
TGTGCCAGCAGTTGGACAGGGGGTATTTCTGAAGCTTTCTTT
CASSWTGGISEAFF
>few|TRBJ2-6|TRBD1|TRBV6-1
TGTGCCAGCACCAGGGGGCCTGGGGCCAACGTCCTGACTTTC
CASTRGPGANVLTF
>many|TRBJ2-5|NA|TRBV5-1
TGCGCCAGCCGTGAGGGATCTTGGGGGGAGGAGACCCAGTACTTC
CASREGSWGEETQYF
>many|TRBJ2-2|NA|TRBV7-7
TGTGCCAGCAGCACCGGACAGTTCACCGGGGAGCTGTTTTTT
CASSTGQFTGELFF
>many|TRBJ1-1|NA|TRBV4-1
TGCGCCAGCAGCCAAGAACCTAATTGGGGAACTGAAGCTTTCTTT
CASSQEPNWGTEAFF
>many|TRBJ1-3|NA|TRBV6-5
TGTGCCAGCAGCCGCAGGGAGGCTGGAAACACCATATATTTT
CASSRREAGNTIYF
>many|TRBJ1-1|TRBD1|TRBV7-2
TGTGCCAGCAGCGCGCCGGGACAGGGAAGGGTAGGGGCTTTCTTT
CASSAPGQGRVGAFF
>many|TRBJ2-4|NA|TRBV20-1
TGCAGTGCGCCCCTGTCCCAAAACATTCAGTACTTC
CSAPLSQNIQYF
>many|TRBJ1-3|NA|TRBV5-1
TGCGCCAGCAGCATCGGACGGATCTCTGGAAACACCATATATTTT
CASSIGRISGNTIYF
>many|TRBJ2-7|TRBD1|TRBV29-1
TGCAGCGCAGGGAGGGACAGGGGCGGGTCGGGCGAGCAGTACTTC
CSAGRDRGGSGEQYF
>many|TRBJ2-3|NA|TRBV3-1
TGTGCCAGCAGCCCCCGGAGGGTGACAGATACGCAGTATTTT
CASSPRRVTDTQYF
>many|TRBJ2-3|NA|TRBV7-2
TGTGCCAGCAGCCGACAGGTCACAGATACGCAGTATTTT
CASSRQVTDTQYF
>many|TRBJ2-1|TRBD1|TRBV6-1
TGTGCCAGCAGAGCAACAGGGGCCAATGAGCAGTTCTTC
CASRATGANEQFF
>many|TRBJ1-2|TRBD1|TRBV20-1
TGCAGTGCTGAAAGGGGGCGAGTAACCTTC
CSAERGRVTF
>many|TRBJ2-2|NA|TRBV12-3/TRBV12-4
TGTGCCAGCAGTTTAGCGGGGTGGGGCCCGAACACCGGGGAGCTGTTTTTT
CASSLAGWGPNTGELFF
>few|TRBJ1-2|NA|TRBV5-1
TGCGCCAGCAGCTTGGCTCCAGGGGCGGGCTATGGCTACACCTTC
CASSLAPGAGYGYTF
>NA|TRBJ1-1|NA|TRBV12-5
TGTGCTAGTGCTGACGGACTTCCCGCTGAAGCTTTCTTT
CASADGLPAEAFF
>many|TRBJ2-3|NA|TRBV4-3
TGCGCCAGCAGCCAAGATCCGCGGACAGATACGCAGTATTTT
CASSQDPRTDTQYF
>many|TRBJ2-1|NA|TRBV6-2/TRBV6-3
TGTGCCAGCAGTAGCCTACACCTTAGTACCCCATACTACAATGAGCAGTTCTTC
CASSSLHLSTPYYNEQFF
>many|TRBJ2-2|TRBD1|TRBV18
TGTGCCAGCTCACCAAACCCGGGACAGGGGGCCCGCACCGGGGAGCTGTTTTTT
CASSPNPGQGARTGELFF
>many|TRBJ2-3|TRBD1|TRBV20-1
TGCAGTGCTAGCGAACCCGACAGGGGCGCAGATACGCAGTATTTT
CSASEPDRGADTQYF
>many|TRBJ2-2|TRBD1|TRBV4-1
TGCGCCAGCAGCCAAGAAAATCGGATCCCATACAGAGACAGGGGAGGCACCGGGGAGCTGTTTTTT
CASSQENRIPYRDRGGTGELFF
>many|TRBJ2-7|NA|TRBV27
TGTGCCAGCAGTTTAGGGATCGTCTACGAGCAGTACTTC
CASSLGIVYEQYF
>many|TRBJ1-1|NA|TRBV11-3
TGTGCCAGCAGCTCCCTGTCGGGCACTGAAGCTTTCTTT
CASSSLSGTEAFF
>many|TRBJ2-4|NA|TRBV20-1
TGCAGTGCTAGAGAAGGATCCAAAAACATTCAGTACTTC
CSAREGSKNIQYF
>many|TRBJ2-2|TRBD2|TRBV5-1
TGCGCCAGCAGCTTGGCTAGCGGGGACCTAGGGGCCGGGGAGCTGTTTTTT
CASSLASGDLGAGELFF
>many|TRBJ2-3|NA|TRBV20-1
TGCAGTGCTAGTCCCCTAGCAGATACGCAGTATTTT
CSASPLADTQYF
>many|TRBJ2-3|TRBD1|TRBV25-1
TGTGCCAGCAGGAATGCCCCCGGACAGGGCCCAGATACGCAGTATTTT
CASRNAPGQGPDTQYF
>many|TRBJ2-7|NA|TRBV12-3/TRBV12-4
TGTGCCAGCAGTTTTGGGGGAGATTTCTACGAGCAGTACTTC
CASSFGGDFYEQYF
>many|TRBJ2-2|TRBD2|TRBV7-9
TGTGCCACCGCGGGAGCCCTTGTCGCGTTCGACACCGGGGAGCTGTTTTTT
CATAGALVAFDTGELFF